This entry features one T cell receptor beta chain sequence. This sample is drawn from a study of blood T cell repertoires in COVID-19. About the study: From the United States, Italy and Spain came samples of acute and convalescent COVID-19. In each case, the material was cDNA or gDNA derived from T cells, B-cell-depleted T cells, or PBMCs.

The CDR3 runs to 12 residues. CDR1 is SGHRS and CDR2 is YFSETQ in the germline V gene. Between the trimmed V and J ends, which lost 3 bases and 4 bases, there was a span of 4 bases. Original data processing: From reference gene primer amplification, estimates of nucleated cell counts were derived. Data came from immunoSEQ multiplex PCR; TCRdb stores just in-frame clones and leaves some out. V and J calls and clone size are copied from that table; D and trimming were computed from the DNA. Among over 450,000 clones listed, about 88% were seen once. The clonotype was recovered from a woman between 45 and 65 years old with COVID-19, enrolled during active disease. The sequenced material came from peripheral blood. The chain recombines TRBV5-1 with TRBJ2-2; D not resolved. The CDR3, as DNA: TGCGCCAGCAGCTCTTCCACCGGGGAGCTGTTTTTT. Its protein is CASSSSTGELFF.